The 27 T cell receptor beta chains below all came from one sample that was sequenced in a study of T cells in Graves' hyperthyroidism and ophthalmopathy. Amplification of TCR beta CDR3 regions used RNA as the template. Using the HTBI primer set, a first-round RT-PCR was run on the TCR CDR3. Using its own MiXCR run on the multiplex PCR reads, TCRdb lists one record per CDR3 protein. This table holds around 350,000 distinct CDR3 sequences, around 15% found once. Sequenced sample: blood. These receptors were obtained from a woman aged 55-70 years with Graves' ophthalmopathy.

Many counts were recorded for this clonotype. Written as DNA, the CDR3 is TGTGCCAGCAGTTCGGTGGGTTTTGCGAGCTCCTACGAGCAGTACTTC. It translates to CASSSVGFASSYEQYF. The V and J genes are TRBV28 and TRBJ2-7, with D hard to call. In germline, CDR1 is MDHEN, CDR2 SYDVKM. The V and J ends lost 4 bases and 0 bases respectively, with 16 bases between them. The CDR3 covers 16 residues.

This clonotype was counted many times. J is TRBJ2-2 and V is TRBV30; 12 bases are shared with TRBD2. Germline V lookup: CDR1 GTSNPN, CDR2 SVGIG (reference sequence). With 3 bases clipped from V and 0 bases from J, the junction kept 8 bases outside the gene matches. The CDR3 runs to 18 residues. The chain's CDR3 is CAWSRLAGDLSNTGELFF. The CDR3 nucleotides are TGTGCCTGGAGCCGACTAGCGGGAGATTTATCGAACACCGGGGAGCTGTTTTTT. The variable domain in full, completed from reference TRBV30 and TRBJ2-2, reads SQTIHQWPATLVQPVGSPLSLECTVEGTSNPNLYWYRQAAGRGLQLLFYSVGIGQISSEVPQNLSASRPQDRQFILSSKKLLLSDSGFYLCAWSRLAGDLSNTGELFFGEGSRLTVL.

The rearrangement joins TRBV2 to TRBJ2-3; no clear D. Germline V gene lookup returns CDR1 SNHLY and CDR2 FYNNEI. This CDR3 is 12 amino acids long. The V gene lost 7 bases and the J gene lost 2 bases, with 7 bases spanning the gap. Here the CDR3 DNA reads TGTGCCAGCATTCCGAACACAGATACGCAGTATTTT. As protein: CASIPNTDTQYF.

This clonotype was found many times. The chain combines TRBV24-1 with TRBJ2-3, with 7 bases that match TRBD1. The length of the CDR3 is 15 residues. From germline, CDR1 is KGHDR and CDR2 SFDVKD. With V trimmed by 7 bases and J by 0 bases, 6 bases remained unmatched. The CDR3 protein is CATRPTGSSTDTQYF. The DNA for the CDR3 is TGTGCCACCAGGCCGACAGGGTCAAGCACAGATACGCAGTATTTT.

This clonotype was recorded many times. This rearrangement joins TRBV27 to TRBJ2-7, with 9 bases lining up with TRBD1. The CDR3 has 15 residues. Germline V gene data show CDR1 as MNHEY and CDR2 as SMNVEV (reference sequence). V lost 5 bases and J lost 1; bases outside the gene matches: 6. Here the CDR3 reads CASSISGTGSYEQYF. The CDR3 DNA reads as TGTGCCAGCAGTATCTCCGGGACAGGGTCCTACGAGCAGTACTTC.

This clonotype has more than one count but fewer than ten. This chain joins TRBV19 and TRBJ2-2, with a weak D call TRBD1 (5 bases). The CDR3 runs 14 residues. Trimming removed 11 bases at V and 0 bases at J, with 13 bases between. In germline, CDR1 is LNHDA, CDR2 SQIVND (reference sequence). The chain's CDR3 is CACLGRPNTGELFF. The CDR3 DNA follows: TGTGCCTGCTTGGGGCGGCCGAACACCGGGGAGCTGTTTTTT.

This clonotype has more than one count but fewer than ten. V is TRBV10-3 and J is TRBJ2-6, with D hard to call. In germline, CDR1 is ENHRY, CDR2 SYGVKD. Trimming stripped 7 bases from V and 0 bases from J, with 10 bases between. This CDR3 comprises 15 residues. The CDR3 sequence: CAIMQQSSGANVLTF. The CDR3 DNA reads TGTGCCATCATGCAACAGAGCTCTGGGGCCAACGTCCTGACTTTC.

J is TRBJ1-5 and V is TRBV6-1; TRBD1 aligns across 7 bases. Germline assignment: CDR1 MNHNS and CDR2 SASEGT. The CDR3 has 15 residues. V lost 2 bases to trimming and J lost 4 bases; unmatched junction nucleotides: 5. CDR3 in amino acids: CASSEMGQTNQPQHF. The DNA for the CDR3 is TGTGCCAGCAGTGAAATGGGACAGACTAATCAGCCCCAGCATTTT.

This clonotype was observed at least ten times. The chain uses TRBV2 and TRBJ2-1; TRBD2 matches at 11 bases. Germline loops: CDR1 SNHLY, CDR2 FYNNEI. V lost 6 bases and J lost 5; bases outside the gene matches: 6. The CDR3 covers 15 residues. In DNA, the CDR3 is TGTGCCAGCAGCGGACTAGCGGGCGCGAACAATGAGCAGTTCTTC. Translating gives CASSGLAGANNEQFF.

In this sample, this clonotype turned up a few times. The chain is built from TRBV12-3 or TRBV12-4 and TRBJ2-1; 10 bases match TRBD2. This CDR3 spans 14 amino acids. Trimming took 6 bases from V and 6 from J; bases not matched to a gene: 5. CDR3 residues: CASRLAGRGNEQFF. The CDR3 coding sequence is TGTGCCAGCAGACTAGCGGGACGGGGCAATGAGCAGTTCTTC.

In this sample, this clonotype turned up many times. The chain carries TRBV7-2 and TRBJ2-3; D remains ambiguous. The CDR3 runs 16 residues. V was shortened by 0 bases and J by 0 bases, with 10 bases between the two germline ends. CDR1 is SGHTA and CDR2 is FQGNSA in the germline V gene. Here the CDR3 DNA reads TGTGCCAGCAGCTTAGCTTGGGTTCCGAGCACAGATACGCAGTATTTT. The encoded protein is CASSLAWVPSTDTQYF.

This clonotype has just a few counts. The chain couples TRBV20-1 to TRBJ2-7; no definite D call. The length of the CDR3 is 13 residues. V dropped 3 bases and J dropped 2 bases, with 11 bases sitting between them. In germline, CDR1 is DFQATT, CDR2 SNEGSKA (reference sequence). DNA for the CDR3: TGCAGTGCTAGCCCCCACCCCACCTACGAGCAGTACTTC. As protein: CSASPHPTYEQYF.

The rearrangement links TRBV28 to TRBJ2-3; TRBD2 aligns across 14 bases. Germline loops: CDR1 MDHEN, CDR2 SYDVKM. The length of the CDR3 is 17 residues. The trim removed 5 bases at V and 2 bases at J, leaving 6 bases unmatched. The CDR3 sequence is CASSPRTSGRPTDTQYF. Written as DNA, the CDR3 is TGTGCCAGCAGTCCGCGGACTAGCGGGAGGCCCACAGATACGCAGTATTTT.

This clonotype was counted ten times or more. This chain joins TRBV7-9 and TRBJ2-7, with 8 positions matching TRBD2. The CDR3 runs to 17 residues. Per the germline V gene, CDR1 is SEHNR and CDR2 is FQNEAQ (reference sequence). V lost 2 bases to trimming and J lost 8 bases; unmatched junction nucleotides: 17. The CDR3 loop is CASSLNSVGLAGPQQYF. CDR3 DNA: TGTGCCAGCAGCTTAAATTCGGTGGGCCTAGCGGGCCCTCAGCAGTACTTC.

In its sample, this clonotype was seen many times. This chain uses TRBV7-3 with TRBJ2-5, with TRBD2 matching over 13 bases. Germline V gene data show CDR1 as SGHTA and CDR2 as FQGTGA. The CDR3 runs 17 residues. V shed 5 bases, J shed 5 bases, and the junction held 11 bases outside the gene matches. In DNA, the CDR3 is TGTGCCAGCAGCCCGGGGACTAGCGGGATGTCCTGGGAGACCCAGTACTTC. As protein: CASSPGTSGMSWETQYF.

About this clonotype: Given the absence of the conserved phenylalanine or tryptophan at the CDR3 end, a read error is likely. CDR3 loop: CSAPVTSGQETQYS. The CDR3 bases are TGCAGTGCGCCAGTGACTAGCGGGCAAGAGACCCAGTACTCC. This chain uses TRBV20-1 with TRBJ2-5; TRBD2 matches 10 bases. This CDR3 comprises 14 residues. CDR1 and CDR2 from the germline V gene are DFQATT and SNEGSKA (reference sequence). V lost 6 bases, J lost 2 bases, and 6 bases stayed unmatched.

This clonotype was seen more than once but under ten times. This sequence joins TRBV7-2 and TRBJ2-3; weak D call: TRBD2 (5 bases). V lost 0 bases and J 3 bases, leaving 10 bases between the germline ends. CDR1 is SGHTA and CDR2 is FQGNSA in the germline V gene. The CDR3 spans 15 residues. The CDR3 here is CASSLASGMTDTQYF. CDR3 DNA sequence: TGTGCCAGCAGCTTAGCGTCGGGGATGACAGATACGCAGTATTTT.

The chain joins TRBV20-1 to TRBJ2-1, with 14 bases aligning to TRBD2. Trimming took 2 bases from V and 6 from J; bases not matched to a gene: 12. Germline values: CDR1 DFQATT, CDR2 SNEGSKA (reference sequence). The CDR3 runs to 18 residues. The CDR3 is CSARQGAWGLAGANEQFF. The CDR3 DNA is TGCAGTGCTAGACAGGGGGCCTGGGGACTAGCGGGAGCCAATGAGCAGTTCTTC.

This clonotype was seen more than once but under ten times. The chain links TRBV19 to TRBJ1-2; D gene uncertain. CDR3 length: 13 residues. The V end lost 7 bases, the J end lost 4 bases, and 13 bases lay between the germline ends. Germline loops: CDR1 LNHDA, CDR2 SQIVND (reference sequence). The CDR3 nucleotides are TGTGCCAGTACCCAATCGCGTTTCTATGGCTACACCTTC. Residues: CASTQSRFYGYTF.

CDR3 coding DNA: TGCGCCAGCAGCGAATCTAGCGGGACCGCCAATGAGCAGTTCTTC. This sequence encodes CASSESSGTANEQFF. This chain connects TRBV5-1 to TRBJ2-1; TRBD2 aligns across 9 bases. The V and J ends lost 4 bases and 6 bases, in that order; junction bases with no gene match: 8. CDR3 length: 15 residues. CDR1 and CDR2 (germline): SGHRS, YFSETQ.

This chain joins TRBV6-1 and TRBJ2-4, with D hard to call. The germline V gene has CDR1 MNHNS and CDR2 SASEGT. Trimming removed 7 bases at V and 8 bases at J, with 9 bases between. This CDR3 region has 11 residues. The CDR3 spells CASTRGDIQYF. Written as DNA, the CDR3 is TGTGCCAGCACCCGTGGGGACATTCAGTACTTC.

The V gene is TRBV5-1, the J gene TRBJ2-7; TRBD2 might be the D (5 bases). The CDR3 runs to 12 residues. Germline lookup yields CDR1 SGHRS and CDR2 YFSETQ. With 7 bases removed from V and 6 bases from J, the gap between germline ends came to 14 bases. The CDR3 sequence is CASGLGESEQYF. In DNA, the CDR3 is TGCGCCAGCGGCCTTGGGGAGTCCGAGCAGTACTTC.

This clonotype has only a few counts. The gene calls are TRBV7-3 and TRBJ1-6; possible D gene TRBD1, 6 bases. Germline V gene data show CDR1 as SGHTA and CDR2 as FQGTGA. V lost 2 bases, J lost 6 bases, and 11 bases lay in between. The CDR3 runs to 15 residues. The CDR3 here is CASSLVRTVNSPLHF. The CDR3 DNA reads TGTGCCAGCAGCTTAGTTAGGACAGTTAATTCACCCCTCCACTTT. The variable domain in full, completed from reference TRBV7-3 and TRBJ1-6, reads GAGVSQTPSNKVTEKGKYVELRCDPISGHTALYWYRQSLGQGPEFLIYFQGTGAADDSGLPNDRFFAVRPEGSVSTLKIQRTERGDSAVYLCASSLVRTVNSPLHFGNGTRLTVT.

The chain employs TRBV5-1 and TRBJ2-2, with a possible D match to TRBD1 (5 bases). This CDR3 comprises 16 residues. Per germline, CDR1 SGHRS and CDR2 YFSETQ. Trimming cost V 0 bases and J 0 bases, with 9 bases left between them. The CDR3 nucleotides read TGCGCCAGCAGCTTGGCCCTAGGGGCGAACACCGGGGAGCTGTTTTTT. Translation gives CASSLALGANTGELFF. The complete variable domain, with remaining parts taken from reference TRBV5-1 and TRBJ2-2, reads KAGVTQTPRYLIKTRGQQVTLSCSPISGHRSVSWYQQTPGQGLQFLFEYFSETQRNKGNFPGRFSGRQFSNSRSEMNVSTLELGDSALYLCASSLALGANTGELFFGEGSRLTVL.

This chain's CDR3 is CASSIITGTGELFF. The CDR3 DNA reads as TGTGCCAGTAGTATAATTACAGGGACCGGGGAGCTGTTTTTT. V and J are TRBV19 and TRBJ2-2; D perhaps matches TRBD1 (6 bases). Germline CDR1 LNHDA, CDR2 SQIVND (reference sequence). V gave up 2 bases and J gave up 5 bases, with 9 bases separating them. CDR3 size: 14 residues.

This clonotype showed up many times. The gene calls are TRBV13 and TRBJ2-5; D is possibly TRBD2 (6 bases). The CDR3 is 14 residues long. In germline, CDR1 is PRHDT, CDR2 FYEKMQ (reference sequence). V was cut by 6 bases and J by 5 bases, with 16 bases left in between. The CDR3 reads CASRQTRLGETQYF. The DNA of the CDR3 is TGTGCCAGCAGACAGACTAGATTGGGGGAGACCCAGTACTTC.

The chain carries TRBV14 and TRBJ2-7, with a possible D match to TRBD1 (6 bases). Germline V CDR1 and CDR2: SGHDN, FVKESK. The CDR3 sequence is 15 residues long. V lost 0 bases and J lost 2, with 11 bases in between. Written as DNA, the CDR3 is TGTGCCAGCAGCCAAGATCAGGGGTGGCCCTACGAGCAGTACTTC. Amino acids: CASSQDQGWPYEQYF.